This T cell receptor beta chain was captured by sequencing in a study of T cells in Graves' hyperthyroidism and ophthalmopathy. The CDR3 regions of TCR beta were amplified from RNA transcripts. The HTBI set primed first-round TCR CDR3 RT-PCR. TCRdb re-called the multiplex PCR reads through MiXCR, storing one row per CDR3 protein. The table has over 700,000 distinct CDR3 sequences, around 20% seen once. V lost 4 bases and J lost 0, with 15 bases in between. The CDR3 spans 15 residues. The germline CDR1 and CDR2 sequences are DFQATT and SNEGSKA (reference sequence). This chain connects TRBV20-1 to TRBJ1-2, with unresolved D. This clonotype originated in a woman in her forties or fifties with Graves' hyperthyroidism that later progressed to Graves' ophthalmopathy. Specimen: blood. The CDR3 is CSAMRSGLANYGYTF. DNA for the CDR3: TGCAGTGCTATGCGTTCAGGCCTGGCTAACTATGGCTACACCTTC.